Sequencing of this T cell receptor beta chain was carried out in a study of metastatic and nonmetastatic thyroid tumors. Overall study context: Repertoire comparison spanned blood and tumor or nodule tissue of malignant and benign thyroid patients. Study-wide findings and caveats: Significantly higher TCR beta diversity was reportedly seen in malignant thyroid tumors than benign nodules, in blood and tumor.

In the original processing: Clinicopathological groups supplied CDR3 differences that were used to build a distant-metastasis classifier for papillary thyroid cancer. TCRdb re-called the PCR reads via MiXCR. The V and J calls, along with clone size, are taken from TCRdb and not from the paper's own processing. The table shows around 19,000 clones, with about 33% occurring only once. This clone was counted many times. Its target is unknown. The CDR3 extends over 14 amino acids. CDR1 is MNHNS and CDR2 is SASEGT in the germline V gene. J lost 3 bases, V lost 6 bases, and 5 bases had no gene match. All patients were untreated before thyroid surgery.

The sequence was collected from a male donor with papillary thyroid cancer or a benign thyroid nodule (not recorded which). Some clones in this sample may be carry-over from other donors' samples. The rearrangement uses TRBV6-1 and TRBJ2-3; 8 nucleotides align to TRBD1. Sequenced input: tumor tissue. CDR3 DNA sequence: TGTGCCAGCAGCACGGACAGGGATACAGATACGCAGTATTTT. It specifies CASSTDRDTDTQYF.